This T cell receptor beta chain appears in the sequencing data of a study of blood T cell repertoires in COVID-19. Study-wide context: The analysed material was cDNA or gDNA that came from T cells, B-cell-depleted T cells, or PBMCs.

The authors' processing: It was from reference gene primer amplification that nucleated cell counts were estimated. The assay was immunoSEQ multiplex PCR, and TCRdb's table has in-frame clones only and misses some. D and trimming were read from the DNA, whereas the V and J calls and clone size are those reported in that table. Of approximately 210,000 clones listed, about 79% are singletons. Recruitment covered roughly 24 US areas and drew participants whose ages spanned roughly 18 to 100 years. CDR1 is SGHNT and CDR2 is YYREEE in the germline V gene (reference sequence). Trimming cost V 4 bases and J 7 bases; bases outside gene matches: 8. This CDR3 contains 15 residues.

Sequencing was carried out using PBMCs or T cells enriched from blood (not recorded which). This TCR derives from an older woman who had recovered from COVID-19. V gene TRBV5-4 combines with J gene TRBJ2-1, with 10 nucleotides matching TRBD2. The CDR3 loop is CASSTPQREGNEQFF. CDR3 bases: TGTGCCAGCAGCACCCCTCAGCGGGAGGGAAATGAGCAGTTCTTC.